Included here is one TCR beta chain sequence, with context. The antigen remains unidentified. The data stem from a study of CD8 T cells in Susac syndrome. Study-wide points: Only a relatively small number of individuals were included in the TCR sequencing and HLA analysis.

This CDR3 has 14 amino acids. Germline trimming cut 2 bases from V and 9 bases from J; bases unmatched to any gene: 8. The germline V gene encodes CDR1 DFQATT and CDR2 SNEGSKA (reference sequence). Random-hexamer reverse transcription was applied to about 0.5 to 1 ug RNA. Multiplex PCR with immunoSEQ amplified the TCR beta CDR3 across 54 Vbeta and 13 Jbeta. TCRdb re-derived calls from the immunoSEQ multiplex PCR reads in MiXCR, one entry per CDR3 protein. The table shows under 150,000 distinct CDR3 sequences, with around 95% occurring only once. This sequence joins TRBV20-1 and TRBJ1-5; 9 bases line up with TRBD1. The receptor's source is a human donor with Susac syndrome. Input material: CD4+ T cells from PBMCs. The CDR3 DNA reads TGCAGTGCTAGACCGGACAGGGGTGAACGGCCCCAGCATTTT. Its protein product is CSARPDRGERPQHF.